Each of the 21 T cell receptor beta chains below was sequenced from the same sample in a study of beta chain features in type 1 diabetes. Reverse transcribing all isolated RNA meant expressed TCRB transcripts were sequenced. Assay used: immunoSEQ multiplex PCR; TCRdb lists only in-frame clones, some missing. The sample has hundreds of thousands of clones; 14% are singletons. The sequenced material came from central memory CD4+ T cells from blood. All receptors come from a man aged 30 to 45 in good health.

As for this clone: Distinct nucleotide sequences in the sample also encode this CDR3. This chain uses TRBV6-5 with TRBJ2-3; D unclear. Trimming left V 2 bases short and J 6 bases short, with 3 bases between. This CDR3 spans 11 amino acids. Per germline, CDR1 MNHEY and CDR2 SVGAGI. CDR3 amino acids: CASSYVDTQYF. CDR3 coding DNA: TGTGCCAGCAGTTACGTGGATACGCAGTATTTT.

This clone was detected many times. Written as DNA, the CDR3 is TGTGCCAGCTCACGAAGAAACCAGGGAAGCTACAATGAGCAGTTCTTC. Its translation: CASSRRNQGSYNEQFF. The chain is built from TRBV18 and TRBJ2-1; D is possibly TRBD1 (5 bases). From germline, CDR1 is KGHSH and CDR2 LQKENI. Trimming took off 4 bases at V and 3 bases at J, with 16 bases between the two ends. The CDR3 runs 16 residues. Using reference TRBV18 and TRBJ2-1 for the parts outside the CDR3, the full variable domain is NAGVMQNPRHLVRRRGQEARLRCSPMKGHSHVYWYRQLPEEGLKFMVYLQKENIIDESGMPKERFSAEFPKEGPSILRIQQVVRGDSAAYFCASSRRNQGSYNEQFFGPGTRLTVL.

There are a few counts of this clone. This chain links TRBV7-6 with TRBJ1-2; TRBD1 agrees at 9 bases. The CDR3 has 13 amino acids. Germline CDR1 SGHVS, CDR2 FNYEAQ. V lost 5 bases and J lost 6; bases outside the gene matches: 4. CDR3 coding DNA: TGTGCCAGCAGCCTGGACAGGGGAGATGGCTACACCTTC. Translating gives CASSLDRGDGYTF. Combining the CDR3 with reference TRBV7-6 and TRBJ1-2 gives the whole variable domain GAGVSQSPRYKVTKRGQDVALRCDPISGHVSLYWYRQALGQGPEFLTYFNYEAQQDKSGLPNDRFSAERPEGSISTLTIQRTEQRDSAMYRCASSLDRGDGYTFGSGTRLTVV.

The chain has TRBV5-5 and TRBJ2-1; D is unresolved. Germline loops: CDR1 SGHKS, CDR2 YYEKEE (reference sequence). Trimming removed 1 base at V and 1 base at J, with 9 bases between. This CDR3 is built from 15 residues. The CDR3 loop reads CASSLSSGSYNEQFF. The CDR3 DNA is TGTGCCAGCAGCTTGTCGTCGGGTTCCTACAATGAGCAGTTCTTC.

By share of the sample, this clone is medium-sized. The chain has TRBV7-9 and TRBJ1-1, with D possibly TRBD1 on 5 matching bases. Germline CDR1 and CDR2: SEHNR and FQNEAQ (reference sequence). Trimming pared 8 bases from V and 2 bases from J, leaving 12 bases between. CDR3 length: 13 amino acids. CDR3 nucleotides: TGTGCCAGCCGGGGGATGGCAAACACTGAAGCTTTCTTT. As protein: CASRGMANTEAFF.

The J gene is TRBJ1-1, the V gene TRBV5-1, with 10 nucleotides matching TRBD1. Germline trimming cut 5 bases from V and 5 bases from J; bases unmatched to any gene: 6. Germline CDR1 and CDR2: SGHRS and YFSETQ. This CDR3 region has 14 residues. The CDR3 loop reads CASRGGQGVTEAFF. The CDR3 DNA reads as TGCGCCAGCAGAGGCGGACAGGGGGTAACTGAAGCTTTCTTT. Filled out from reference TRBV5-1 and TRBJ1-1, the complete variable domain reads KAGVTQTPRYLIKTRGQQVTLSCSPISGHRSVSWYQQTPGQGLQFLFEYFSETQRNKGNFPGRFSGRQFSNSRSEMNVSTLELGDSALYLCASRGGQGVTEAFFGQGTRLTVV.

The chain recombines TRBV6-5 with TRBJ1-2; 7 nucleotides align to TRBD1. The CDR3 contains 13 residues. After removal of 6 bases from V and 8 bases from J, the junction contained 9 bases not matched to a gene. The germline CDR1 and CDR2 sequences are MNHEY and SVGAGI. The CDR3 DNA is TGTGCCAGCAGGACCAATGACAGGGAGGGCTACACCTTC. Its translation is CASRTNDREGYTF.

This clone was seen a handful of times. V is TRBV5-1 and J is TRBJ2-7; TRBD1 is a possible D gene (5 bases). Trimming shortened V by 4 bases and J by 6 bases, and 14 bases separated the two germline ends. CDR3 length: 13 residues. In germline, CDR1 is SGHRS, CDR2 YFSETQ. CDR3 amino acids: CASSTAGIGEQYF. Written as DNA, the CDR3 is TGCGCCAGCAGCACGGCAGGGATTGGCGAGCAGTACTTC.

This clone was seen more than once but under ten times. CDR3 DNA sequence: TGTGCCTGGAGTTCGACAGGACCCTATGGCTACACCTTC. It is translated as CAWSSTGPYGYTF. This rearrangement joins TRBV30 to TRBJ1-2; perhaps TRBD1 as D (6 bases). The ends were cut back, 2 bases at V and 4 bases at J, with 11 bases in the middle. Looked up from germline, CDR1 is GTSNPN and CDR2 is SVGIG (reference sequence). This CDR3 region has 13 residues.

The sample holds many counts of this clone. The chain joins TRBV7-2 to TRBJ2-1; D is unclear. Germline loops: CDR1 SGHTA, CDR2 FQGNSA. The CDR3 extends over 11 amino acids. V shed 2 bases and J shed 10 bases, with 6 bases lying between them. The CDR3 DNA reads TGTGCCAGCAGCTTATCGACCGAGCAGTTCTTC. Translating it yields CASSLSTEQFF.

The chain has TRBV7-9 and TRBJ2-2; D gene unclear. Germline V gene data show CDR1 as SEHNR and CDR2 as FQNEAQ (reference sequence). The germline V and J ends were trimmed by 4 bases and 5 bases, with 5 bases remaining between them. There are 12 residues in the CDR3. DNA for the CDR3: TGTGCCAGCAGCTACAGTACCGGGGAGCTGTTTTTT. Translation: CASSYSTGELFF.

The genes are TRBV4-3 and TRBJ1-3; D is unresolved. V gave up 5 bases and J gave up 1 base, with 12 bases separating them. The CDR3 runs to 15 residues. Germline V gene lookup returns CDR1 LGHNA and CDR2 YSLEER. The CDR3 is CASSSAAGSGNTIYF. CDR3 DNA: TGCGCCAGCAGCTCAGCCGCGGGTTCTGGAAACACCATATATTTT.

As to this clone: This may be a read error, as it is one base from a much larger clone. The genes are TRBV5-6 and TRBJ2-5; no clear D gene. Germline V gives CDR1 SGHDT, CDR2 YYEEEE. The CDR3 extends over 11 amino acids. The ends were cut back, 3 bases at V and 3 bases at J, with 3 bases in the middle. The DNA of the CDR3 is TGTGCCAGCAGCTACAAAGAGACCCAGTACTTC. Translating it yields CASSYKETQYF.

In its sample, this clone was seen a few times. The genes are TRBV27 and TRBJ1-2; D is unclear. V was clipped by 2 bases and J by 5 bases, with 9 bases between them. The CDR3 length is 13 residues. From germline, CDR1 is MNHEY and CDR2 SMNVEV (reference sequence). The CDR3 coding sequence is TGTGCCAGCAGTTTAAAGGAGAAGTATGGCTACACCTTC. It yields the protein CASSLKEKYGYTF.

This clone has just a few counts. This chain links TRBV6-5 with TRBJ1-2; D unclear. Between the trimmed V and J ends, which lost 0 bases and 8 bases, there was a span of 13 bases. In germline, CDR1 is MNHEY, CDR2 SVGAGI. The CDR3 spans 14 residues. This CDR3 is CASSYSFIGFGYTF. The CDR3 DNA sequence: TGTGCCAGCAGTTACTCGTTTATAGGGTTCGGCTACACCTTC.

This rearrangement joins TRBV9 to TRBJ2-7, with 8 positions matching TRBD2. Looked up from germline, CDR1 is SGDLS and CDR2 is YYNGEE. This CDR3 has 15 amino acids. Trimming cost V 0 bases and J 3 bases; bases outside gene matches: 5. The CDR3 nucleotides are TGTGCCAGCAGCGTAGGTAGCGGGGTATACTACGAGCAGTACTTC. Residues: CASSVGSGVYYEQYF. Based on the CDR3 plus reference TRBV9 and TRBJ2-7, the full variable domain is DSGVTQTPKHLITATGQRVTLRCSPRSGDLSVYWYQQSLDQGLQFLIQYYNGEERAKGNILERFSAQQFPDLHSELNLSSLELGDSALYFCASSVGSGVYYEQYFGPGTRLTVT.

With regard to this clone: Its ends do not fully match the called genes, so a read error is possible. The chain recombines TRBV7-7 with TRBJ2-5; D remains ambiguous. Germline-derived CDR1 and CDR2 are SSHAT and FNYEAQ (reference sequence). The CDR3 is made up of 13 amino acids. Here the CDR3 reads CASSQAPTETQYF. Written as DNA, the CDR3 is TGCGCCAGCAGCCAAGCGCCGACAGAGACCCAGTACTTC.

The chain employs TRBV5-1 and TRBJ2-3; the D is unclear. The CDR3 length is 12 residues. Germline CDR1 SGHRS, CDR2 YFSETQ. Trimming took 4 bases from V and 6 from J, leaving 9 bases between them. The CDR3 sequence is CASSLESDTQYF. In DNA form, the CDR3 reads TGCGCCAGCAGCCTCGAATCGGATACGCAGTATTTT.

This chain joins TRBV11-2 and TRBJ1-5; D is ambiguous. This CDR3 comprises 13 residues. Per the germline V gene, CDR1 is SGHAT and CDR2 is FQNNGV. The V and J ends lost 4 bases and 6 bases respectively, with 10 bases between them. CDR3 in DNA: TGTGCCAGCAGCTCCCACGACCGTCAGCCCCAGCATTTT. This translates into CASSSHDRQPQHF.

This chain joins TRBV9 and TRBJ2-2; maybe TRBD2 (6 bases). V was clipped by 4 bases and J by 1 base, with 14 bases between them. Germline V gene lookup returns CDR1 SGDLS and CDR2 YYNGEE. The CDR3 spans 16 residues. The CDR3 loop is CASSPIGRQNTGELFF. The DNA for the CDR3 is TGTGCCAGCAGCCCAATAGGGAGGCAGAACACCGGGGAGCTGTTTTTT.

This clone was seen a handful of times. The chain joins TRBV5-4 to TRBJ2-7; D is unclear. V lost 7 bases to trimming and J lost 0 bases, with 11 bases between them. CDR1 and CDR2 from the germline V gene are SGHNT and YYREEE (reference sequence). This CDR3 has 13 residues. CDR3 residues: CASARLSSYEQYF. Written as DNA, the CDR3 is TGTGCCAGCGCCCGCTTATCCTCCTACGAGCAGTACTTC. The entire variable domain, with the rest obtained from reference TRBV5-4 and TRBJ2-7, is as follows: ETGVTQSPTHLIKTRGQQVTLRCSSQSGHNTVSWYQQALGQGPQFIFQYYREEENGRGNFPPRFSGLQFPNYSSELNVNALELDDSALYLCASARLSSYEQYFGPGTRLTVT.